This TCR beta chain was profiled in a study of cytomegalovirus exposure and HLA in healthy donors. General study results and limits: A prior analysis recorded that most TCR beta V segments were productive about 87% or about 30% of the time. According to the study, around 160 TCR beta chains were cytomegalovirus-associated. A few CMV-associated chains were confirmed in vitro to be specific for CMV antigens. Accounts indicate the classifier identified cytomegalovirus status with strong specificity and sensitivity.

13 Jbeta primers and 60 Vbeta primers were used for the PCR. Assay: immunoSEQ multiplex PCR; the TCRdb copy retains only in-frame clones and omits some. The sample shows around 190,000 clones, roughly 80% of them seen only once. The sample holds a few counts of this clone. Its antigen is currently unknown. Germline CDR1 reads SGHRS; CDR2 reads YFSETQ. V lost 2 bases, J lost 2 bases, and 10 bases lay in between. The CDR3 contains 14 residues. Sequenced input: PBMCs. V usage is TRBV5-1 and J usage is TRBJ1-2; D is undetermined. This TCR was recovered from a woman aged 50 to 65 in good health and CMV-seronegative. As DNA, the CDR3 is TGCGCCAGCAGCTTATCACAGCCGAACTATGGCTACACCTTC. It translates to CASSLSQPNYGYTF. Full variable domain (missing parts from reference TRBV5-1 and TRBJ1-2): KAGVTQTPRYLIKTRGQQVTLSCSPISGHRSVSWYQQTPGQGLQFLFEYFSETQRNKGNFPGRFSGRQFSNSRSEMNVSTLELGDSALYLCASSLSQPNYGYTFGSGTRLTVV.